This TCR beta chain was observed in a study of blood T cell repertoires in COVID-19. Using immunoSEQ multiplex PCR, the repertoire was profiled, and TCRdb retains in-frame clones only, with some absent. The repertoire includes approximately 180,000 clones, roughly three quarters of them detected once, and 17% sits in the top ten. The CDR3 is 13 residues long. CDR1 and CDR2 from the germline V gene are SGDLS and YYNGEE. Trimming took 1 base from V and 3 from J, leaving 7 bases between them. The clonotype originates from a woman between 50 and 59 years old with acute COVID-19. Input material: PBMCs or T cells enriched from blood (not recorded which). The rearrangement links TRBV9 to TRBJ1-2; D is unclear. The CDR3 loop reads CASSVRVDYGYTF. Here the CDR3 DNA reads TGTGCCAGCAGCGTACGGGTTGACTATGGCTACACCTTC.